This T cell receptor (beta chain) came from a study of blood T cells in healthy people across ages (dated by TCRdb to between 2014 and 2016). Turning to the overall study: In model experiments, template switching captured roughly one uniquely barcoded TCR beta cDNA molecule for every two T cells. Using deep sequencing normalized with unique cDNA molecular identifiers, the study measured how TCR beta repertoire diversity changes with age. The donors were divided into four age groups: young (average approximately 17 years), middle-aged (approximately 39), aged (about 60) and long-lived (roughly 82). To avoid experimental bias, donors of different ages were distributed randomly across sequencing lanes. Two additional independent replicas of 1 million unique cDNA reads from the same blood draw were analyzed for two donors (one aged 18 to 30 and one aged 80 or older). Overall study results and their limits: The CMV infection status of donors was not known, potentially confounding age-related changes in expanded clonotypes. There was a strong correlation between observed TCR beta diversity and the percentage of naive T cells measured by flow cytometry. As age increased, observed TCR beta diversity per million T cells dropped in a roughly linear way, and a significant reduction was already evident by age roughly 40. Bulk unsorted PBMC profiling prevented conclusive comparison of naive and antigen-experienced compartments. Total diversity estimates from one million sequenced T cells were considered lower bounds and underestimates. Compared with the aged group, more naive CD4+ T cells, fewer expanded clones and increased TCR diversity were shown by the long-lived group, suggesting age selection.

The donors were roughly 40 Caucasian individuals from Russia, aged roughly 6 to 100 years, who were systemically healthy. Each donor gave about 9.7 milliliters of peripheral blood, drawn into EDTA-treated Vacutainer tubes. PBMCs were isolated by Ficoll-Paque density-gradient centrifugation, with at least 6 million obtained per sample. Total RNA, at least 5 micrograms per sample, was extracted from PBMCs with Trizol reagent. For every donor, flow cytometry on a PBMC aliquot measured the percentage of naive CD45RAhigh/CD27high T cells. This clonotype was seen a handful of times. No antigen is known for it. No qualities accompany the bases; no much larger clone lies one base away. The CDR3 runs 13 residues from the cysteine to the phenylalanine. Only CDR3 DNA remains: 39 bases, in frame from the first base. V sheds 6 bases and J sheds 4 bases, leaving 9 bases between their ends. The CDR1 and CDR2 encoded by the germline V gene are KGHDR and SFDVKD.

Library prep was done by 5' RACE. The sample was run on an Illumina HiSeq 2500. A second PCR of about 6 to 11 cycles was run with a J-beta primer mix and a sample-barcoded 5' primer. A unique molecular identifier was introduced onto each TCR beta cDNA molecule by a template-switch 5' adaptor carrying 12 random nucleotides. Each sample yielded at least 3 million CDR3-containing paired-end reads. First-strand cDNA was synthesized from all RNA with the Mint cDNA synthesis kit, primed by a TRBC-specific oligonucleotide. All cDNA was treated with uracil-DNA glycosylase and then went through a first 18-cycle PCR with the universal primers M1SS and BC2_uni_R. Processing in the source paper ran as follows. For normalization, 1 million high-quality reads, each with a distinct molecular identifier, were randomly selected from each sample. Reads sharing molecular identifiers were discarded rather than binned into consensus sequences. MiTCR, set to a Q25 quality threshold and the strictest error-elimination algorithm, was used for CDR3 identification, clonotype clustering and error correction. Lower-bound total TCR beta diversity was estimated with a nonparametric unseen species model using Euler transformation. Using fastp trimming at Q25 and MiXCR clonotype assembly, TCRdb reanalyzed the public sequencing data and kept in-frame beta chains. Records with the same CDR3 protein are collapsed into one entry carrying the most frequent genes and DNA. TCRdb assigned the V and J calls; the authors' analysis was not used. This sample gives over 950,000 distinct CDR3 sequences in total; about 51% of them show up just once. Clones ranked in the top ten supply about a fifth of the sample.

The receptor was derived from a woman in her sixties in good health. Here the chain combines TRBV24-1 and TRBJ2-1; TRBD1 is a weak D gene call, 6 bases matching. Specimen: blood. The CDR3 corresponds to CATSWGLYNEQFF. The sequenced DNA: TGTGCCACCAGTTGGGGGCTGTACAATGAGCAGTTCTTC.